This passage covers 16 T cell receptor beta chains from one sample sequenced in a study of cytomegalovirus exposure and HLA in healthy donors. PCR primers comprised 60 Vbeta and 13 Jbeta primers. Repertoires were generated with immunoSEQ multiplex PCR, while TCRdb's copy carries only in-frame clones and drops some. Seen here are 170,000 or so clones, roughly 80% observed once, and the top ten hold around 6%. The sequenced sample consisted of PBMCs. The source of these receptors is a middle-aged man in good health and CMV-seronegative.

The V call is TRBV29-1, the J call TRBJ2-1, with TRBD2 matching 16 bases. CDR1 SQVTM and CDR2 ANQGSEA come from the germline V gene. The CDR3 has 14 residues. The V segment lost 4 bases and the J segment 7 bases; nucleotides outside the gene matches: 1. CDR3 residues: CSVAGLAGGNEQFF. The CDR3 DNA is TGCAGCGTTGCGGGACTAGCGGGGGGGAATGAGCAGTTCTTC.

The chain joins TRBV5-1 to TRBJ2-7; a weak D match, TRBD1 (5 bases). This CDR3 is built from 12 residues. Trimming removed 6 bases from V and 3 bases from J, with 10 bases in between. Germline assignment: CDR1 SGHRS and CDR2 YFSETQ. This CDR3 is CASKGVDYEQYF. CDR3 coding DNA: TGCGCCAGCAAAGGGGTCGACTACGAGCAGTACTTC. Together with reference TRBV5-1 and TRBJ2-7, the CDR3 gives the full variable domain: KAGVTQTPRYLIKTRGQQVTLSCSPISGHRSVSWYQQTPGQGLQFLFEYFSETQRNKGNFPGRFSGRQFSNSRSEMNVSTLELGDSALYLCASKGVDYEQYFGPGTRLTVT.

This chain joins TRBV19 and TRBJ2-7; 9 bases fit TRBD1. The V gene's germline CDR1 is LNHDA and CDR2 SQIVND (reference sequence). This CDR3 has 15 residues. After removal of 4 bases from V and 6 bases from J, the junction contained 10 bases not matched to a gene. The DNA for the CDR3 is TGTGCCAGTAGTAAAACAGGGGGCGTCGAAGGCGAGCAGTACTTC. Its protein product is CASSKTGGVEGEQYF.

This clone was counted only a few times. The rearrangement uses TRBV18 and TRBJ2-1; 10 bases match TRBD2. V was pared by 0 bases and J by 6 bases, with 8 bases of the junction left unmatched. From germline, CDR1 is KGHSH and CDR2 LQKENI. The CDR3 has 17 residues. CDR3 loop: CASSPPRSGRAPNEQFF. DNA of the CDR3: TGTGCCAGCTCACCACCGAGGAGCGGGAGGGCTCCCAATGAGCAGTTCTTC.

J is TRBJ2-7 and V is TRBV2; 9 nucleotides agree with TRBD1. The J segment lost 2 bases and the V segment lost 4 bases, leaving 3 bases of the junction unmatched. The CDR3 consists of 14 residues. The germline gives CDR1 SNHLY, CDR2 FYNNEI. CDR3 DNA: TGTGCCAGCAGTGGGGACAGGGCGGCCTACGAGCAGTACTTC. The encoded protein is CASSGDRAAYEQYF.

The table lists this clone with a few counts. This rearrangement joins TRBV28 to TRBJ2-7; D unresolved. Trimming cost V 7 bases and J 2 bases, with 9 bases left between them. The CDR3 has 12 residues. Germline V CDR1 and CDR2: MDHEN, SYDVKM. CDR3 in amino acids: CASNGRTYEQYF. CDR3 DNA: TGTGCCAGCAATGGCAGGACCTACGAGCAGTACTTC.

The gene calls are TRBV30 and TRBJ1-1, with 9 bases that match TRBD1. Germline CDR1 reads GTSNPN; CDR2 reads SVGIG (reference sequence). The CDR3 consists of 13 residues. The junction had 10 bases not matched to a gene; V was cut back by 3 bases and J by 11 bases. CDR3 residues: CAWSTGTGISAFF. The CDR3 DNA reads as TGTGCCTGGAGCACCGGGACAGGGATATCCGCTTTCTTT.

The rearrangement links TRBV15 to TRBJ1-1; no definite D call. V lost 0 bases to trimming and J lost 5 bases, with 10 bases between them. CDR1 and CDR2 (germline): LNHNV, YYDKDF (reference sequence). CDR3 length equals 14 residues. The CDR3 DNA follows: TGTGCCACCAGCAGAGAAACACAGTGGACTGAAGCTTTCTTT. This encodes CATSRETQWTEAFF.

Ten or more counts support this clone. Here the CDR3 reads CASSQPWTGEREQYF. The CDR3 coding sequence is TGTGCCAGCAGCCAACCTTGGACAGGGGAGAGAGAGCAGTACTTC. The rearrangement links TRBV7-2 to TRBJ2-7; 9 bases are a match to TRBD1. This CDR3 spans 15 amino acids. Germline values: CDR1 SGHTA, CDR2 FQGNSA. V trimming: 5 bases; J trimming: 7 bases; junction bases outside the gene matches: 12.

The count of this clone is one. This chain joins TRBV7-2 and TRBJ1-6; D is unresolved. CDR3 length: 16 amino acids. The germline CDR1 and CDR2 sequences are SGHTA and FQGNSA. Between the trimmed V and J ends, which lost 5 bases and 7 bases, there was a span of 18 bases. The CDR3 sequence is CASSLLSRGGNSPLHF. The DNA of the CDR3 is TGTGCCAGCAGCCTCCTGAGTCGGGGAGGGAATTCACCCCTCCACTTT.

The V and J genes are TRBV9 and TRBJ2-2; D ambiguous. This CDR3 contains 13 residues. Germline CDR1 and CDR2: SGDLS and YYNGEE. With 5 bases removed from V and 5 bases from J, the gap between germline ends came to 10 bases. The CDR3 loop reads CASSATVTGELFF. CDR3 nucleotide sequence: TGTGCCAGCAGTGCCACAGTTACCGGGGAGCTGTTTTTT.

For this clone: At one end, the junction sequence differs from germline, possibly due to a read error. The chain uses TRBV7-9 and TRBJ1-2; D possibly corresponds to TRBD1 (6 bases). The germline gives CDR1 SEHNR, CDR2 FQNEAQ (reference sequence). This CDR3 region has 12 residues. In DNA, the CDR3 is TGTTCCAGCAGCATAACAGGGTATGGCTACACCTTC. Amino acids: CSSSITGYGYTF. Supplemented by reference TRBV7-9 and TRBJ1-2, the full variable domain reads DTGVSQNPRHKITKRGQNVTFRCDPISEHNRLYWYRQTLGQGPEFLTYFQNEAQLEKSRLLSDRFSAERPKGSFSTLEIQRTEQGDSAMYLCSSSITGYGYTFGSGTRLTVV.

This chain joins TRBV21-1 and TRBJ1-2; the table assigns TRBD1, which was not confirmed against the DNA. TRBV21-1 is reported as a pseudogene. This CDR3 has 13 residues. CDR3 in amino acids: CASSKVGTDGYTF. In DNA form, the CDR3 reads TGTGCCAGCAGCAAAGTCGGTACAGATGGCTACACCTTC.

This clone was counted a few times. The rearrangement links TRBV9 to TRBJ2-2; no clear D. The germline gives CDR1 SGDLS, CDR2 YYNGEE. The CDR3 is 13 amino acids. V was shortened by 4 bases and J by 7 bases, with 11 bases between the two germline ends. CDR3 loop: CASSSGFSGELFF. In DNA, the CDR3 is TGTGCCAGCAGCTCAGGTTTTAGCGGGGAGCTGTTTTTT.

The CDR3 DNA sequence: TGTGCCAGTAGTATTCGAACTAGCGGGAGGTTTAGCTCCTACAATGAGCAGTTCTTC. This translates into CASSIRTSGRFSSYNEQFF. The chain combines TRBV19 with TRBJ2-1, with 12 nucleotides matching TRBD2. CDR3 length: 19 amino acids. In germline, CDR1 is LNHDA, CDR2 SQIVND (reference sequence). After removal of 3 bases from V and 0 bases from J, the junction contained 9 bases not matched to a gene.

The chain links TRBV6-5 to TRBJ2-5; D ambiguous. The J call may be in error: the DNA end matches TRBJ2-7 better. Germline CDR1 is MNHEY and CDR2 is SVGAGI. This CDR3 contains 11 residues. The CDR3 loop is CASRRSYEQYF. CDR3 bases: TGTGCCAGCAGACGATCCTACGAGCAGTACTTC.